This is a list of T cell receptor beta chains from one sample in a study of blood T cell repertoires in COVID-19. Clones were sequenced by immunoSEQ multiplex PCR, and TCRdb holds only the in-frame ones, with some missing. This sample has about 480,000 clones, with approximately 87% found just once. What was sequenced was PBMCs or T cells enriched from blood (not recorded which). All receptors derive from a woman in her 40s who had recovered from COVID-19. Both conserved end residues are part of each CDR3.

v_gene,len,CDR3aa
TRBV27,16,CASSSRGTDLYQPQHF
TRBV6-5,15,CASSYSSQGSLGYTF
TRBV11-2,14,CASSPGGQGAGAFF
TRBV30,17,CAWPRQGHLVSGNTIYF
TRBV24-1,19,CATSDYGTGGPRMNTEAFF
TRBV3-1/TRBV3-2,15,CASSQTTGWDSPLHF
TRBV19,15,CASSMASSVGYKQYF
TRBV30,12,CAGDRGQTEAFF
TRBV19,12,CASSIGQGEAFF
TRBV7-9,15,CASSLPLGAGTEAFF
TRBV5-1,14,CASSLWGTGETQYF
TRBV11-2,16,CASSQGRGGYQETQYF
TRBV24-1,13,CATSEHQGSEAFF
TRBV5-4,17,CASSVPGLAASTDTQYF
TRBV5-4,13,CASTTGPGPEAFF
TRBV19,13,CASTPPRGDEQFF
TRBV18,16,CASSPWTGQSGNTIYF
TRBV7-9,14,CASSLRQGNEKLFF
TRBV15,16,CATSRDPGSLTDTQYF
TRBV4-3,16,CASTLSPAPNTGELFF
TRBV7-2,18,CASSSGLAGGPSYNEQFF
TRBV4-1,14,CASSQGAGGEKLFF
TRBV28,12,CASSLSEMKQFF
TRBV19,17,CASSSPQLAGFYNEQFF
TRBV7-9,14,CASSLFGLNTEAFF
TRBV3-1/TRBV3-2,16,CASSPTSGTNTGELFF
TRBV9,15,CASSLRDRGADTQYF
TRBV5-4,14,CASSPTGQDSPLHF
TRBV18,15,CASSPSRSANYGYTF
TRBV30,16,CAWSVGTGGHQETQYF
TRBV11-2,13,CASSPTVTAGYTF
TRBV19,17,CASTLHMWDRGVDGYTF
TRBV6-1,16,CASSDFGDPGGGELFF
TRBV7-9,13,CASSLRGGTEAFF
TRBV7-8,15,CASSFTFKGEDGYTF
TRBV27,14,CASRSSGRGETQYF
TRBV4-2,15,CASSQGQGYNSPLHF
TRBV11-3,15,CASSPKVERFDEQFF
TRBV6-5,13,CASSYDRNQPQHF
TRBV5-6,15,CASSFGLAAAYEQYF
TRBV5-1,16,CASSPEPGQGNYGYTF
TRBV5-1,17,CASSLEAGRFYNSPLHF
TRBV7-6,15,CASSLGPPSYRGYTF
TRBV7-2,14,CASSLDRLSYEQYF